The clone carrying this T cell receptor beta chain was found a few times. The antigen is unknown. This sample was included in a study of beta chain features in type 1 diabetes. Reverse transcribing all isolated RNA meant expressed TCRB transcripts were sequenced. Generated by immunoSEQ multiplex PCR, the TCRdb table keeps only in-frame clones and is missing some. The sample lists tens of thousands of clones; 50% to 55% were seen once. Between the trimmed V and J ends, which lost 2 bases and 0 bases, there was a span of 5 bases. CDR1 is SGHRS, CDR2 YFSETQ, per germline. The CDR3 loop spans 13 amino acids. The study's findings and limits: For cells with high TCR expression, cDNA sequencing could yield over-representation. TCRB CDR3s were moderately but significantly shorter in Type 1 diabetes patients in all four CD4+ subsets.

The sequenced material came from Tregs from blood. The genes are TRBV5-1 and TRBJ1-1, with unresolved D. The receptor was derived from a woman aged 40 to 55 with type 1 diabetes. Written as DNA, the CDR3 is TGCGCCAGCAGCTTCCAGTTGAACACTGAAGCTTTCTTT. It yields the protein CASSFQLNTEAFF.